This T cell receptor beta chain appears in the sequencing data of a study of shared clonotypes between healthy human individuals. CDR1 and CDR2 (germline): MDHEN, SYDVKM. The CDR3 loop spans 14 amino acids. Trimming removed 6 bases from V and 7 bases from J; junction bases left unmatched: 8. The data were produced by immunoSEQ multiplex PCR, yet TCRdb's version contains in-frame clones alone and is incomplete. This sample carries about 79,000 clones, about 65% of them seen once, and the ten largest clones take about 51%. This clonotype originated in a man under 40 in good health. The chain employs TRBV28 and TRBJ2-1; 8 bases align to TRBD2. Material: memory CD8+ T cells sorted from blood. Subset specified: CD45RO+ cells pooled with CCR7-negative TemRA cells. The CDR3 spells CASREIAGLNEQFF. CDR3 coding DNA: TGTGCCAGCAGGGAAATAGCGGGATTGAATGAGCAGTTCTTC.